Listed below are T cell receptor beta chains from one sample, sequenced in a study of OX40 agonist ivuxolimab in advanced cancers. Measured with immunoSEQ multiplex PCR; TCRdb has only the in-frame clones, and not every one. The data show more than 35,000 clones, 65% to 85% seen once. The starting material was CD4+ or CD8+ T cells sorted from blood, obtained in a trial of the OX40 agonist ivuxolimab. The source is an adult with an advanced solid tumor such as melanoma, head and neck, liver or kidney cancer. Each CDR3 is given with its conserved first and last residue. A D gene is named only where the DNA matches it firmly. Only some rows state a clone size, as once, few, many or a class for expanded clones.

cdr3_aa cdr3_nt clone_size j_call v_call d_call
CASSPLGRGANTGELFF TGTGCCAGCTCACCATTGGGGCGGGGCGCGAACACCGGGGAGCTGTTTTTT NA TRBJ2-2 TRBV18 NA
CASSLGLSRAEQYF TGTGCCAGCAGCTTGGGACTTTCCCGGGCCGAGCAGTACTTC few TRBJ2-7 TRBV7-2 NA
CASSQTRQAYGYTF TGCGCCAGCAGCCAAACCCGGCAGGCCTATGGCTACACCTTC NA TRBJ1-2 TRBV4-3 NA
CAISEGQPYEQYF TGTGCCATCAGTGAGGGACAACCCTACGAGCAGTACTTC NA TRBJ2-7 TRBV10-3 NA
CASSVDSKDSGNTIYF TGTGCCAGCAGCGTAGACAGTAAAGACTCTGGAAACACCATATATTTT few TRBJ1-3 TRBV9 NA
CASIRDSGNTIYF TGTGCCAGCATACGGGACTCTGGAAACACCATATATTTT NA TRBJ1-3 TRBV2 NA
CSVEKQGIPYEQYF TGCAGCGTTGAAAAGCAGGGGATCCCCTACGAGCAGTACTTC NA TRBJ2-7 TRBV29-1 NA
CASSGGGETRSNEKLFF TGTGCCAGCAGCGGGGGAGGGGAGACACGTTCGAATGAAAAACTGTTTTTT NA TRBJ1-4 TRBV2 NA
CASSSLFAGGNNEQFF TGTGCCAGCAGCTCCCTATTTGCGGGAGGTAACAATGAGCAGTTCTTC NA TRBJ2-1 TRBV7-9 TRBD2
CASSMGSGNGNEKLFF TGCGCCAGCAGCATGGGATCGGGTAACGGAAATGAAAAACTGTTTTTT NA TRBJ1-4 TRBV5-1 NA
CASSLGGNRDEAFF TGTGCCAGCAGCTTAGGGGGGAACAGGGACGAAGCTTTCTTT NA TRBJ1-1 TRBV7-9 NA
CASSPRGTGVTGELFF TGTGCCAGCAGCCCCAGAGGGACAGGGGTTACCGGGGAGCTGTTTTTT NA TRBJ2-2 TRBV9 TRBD1
CASSPGLAGVDTQYF TGTGCCAGCAGCCCCGGTTTAGCGGGAGTAGATACGCAGTATTTT NA TRBJ2-3 TRBV7-9 TRBD2
CASSPGLAGVSEQYF TGTGCCAGCAGCCCTGGACTAGCGGGAGTATCCGAGCAGTACTTC NA TRBJ2-7 TRBV6-6 TRBD2